These 3 T cell receptor beta chains were sequenced from one sample in a study of cytomegalovirus exposure and HLA in healthy donors. The primer mix had 60 Vbeta and 13 Jbeta primers. Only in-frame clones appear in the TCRdb table, and some are missing; sequencing was by immunoSEQ multiplex PCR. The table includes fewer than 180,000 clones, roughly 77% detected once. Sequencing was done on a sample of PBMCs. These receptors all stem from a human donor in good health.

The rearrangement links TRBV2 to TRBJ2-7; the D is unclear. V was shortened by 0 bases and J by 3 bases, with 9 bases between the two germline ends. Germline lookup yields CDR1 SNHLY and CDR2 FYNNEI. The CDR3 totals 14 residues. Here the CDR3 DNA reads TGTGCCAGCAGTGAAGCGATCCAGAACTACGAGCAGTACTTC. Translation: CASSEAIQNYEQYF.

In this sample, this clone turned up a few times. The CDR3: CAISEGTGGNQPQHF. The CDR3 DNA follows: TGTGCCATCAGCGAAGGGACAGGGGGCAATCAGCCCCAGCATTTT. The V and J genes are TRBV10-3 and TRBJ1-5, with 10 positions matching TRBD1. CDR1 is ENHRY and CDR2 is SYGVKD in the germline V gene. Losses at the gene ends were 6 bases for V and 2 bases for J; bases not matched to a gene: 4. This CDR3 has 15 residues.

The V call is TRBV7-3, the J call TRBJ2-5; no clear D gene. With 9 bases removed from V and 4 bases from J, the gap between germline ends came to 15 bases. Germline CDR1 SGHTA, CDR2 FQGTGA. This CDR3 has 13 residues. The CDR3 DNA follows: TGTGCCAGTTCTCGACGGATAGCAGAGACCCAGTACTTC. This sequence encodes CASSRRIAETQYF.